The 11 T cell receptor beta chains below all came from one sample that was sequenced in a study of T-cell reconstitution after alpha-beta-depleted transplantation in children. A TCRbeta library incorporating unique molecular identifiers was prepared. Via MiXCR, TCRdb re-called the PCR reads, giving one row per CDR3 protein. The table lists approximately 250,000 distinct CDR3 sequences, about 25% of them singletons, with roughly 2.6% in the top ten. Specimen: PBMCs, collected before TCRalphabeta/CD19-depleted stem cell transplant. Receptors were obtained from a girl aged 2 to 10 with Fanconi anemia, due to receive a stem cell transplant.

This clonotype has more than one count but fewer than ten. The V and J genes are TRBV20-1 and TRBJ2-1, with TRBD2 as a possible D gene (6 bases). The CDR3 length is 15 residues. Per germline, CDR1 DFQATT and CDR2 SNEGSKA (reference sequence). V was shortened by 5 bases and J by 1 base, with 15 bases between the two germline ends. CDR3 region: CSAPQTRRSYNEQFF. Written as DNA, the CDR3 is TGCAGTGCTCCCCAGACTAGAAGGTCCTACAATGAGCAGTTCTTC.

This clonotype was counted ten times or more. In DNA form, the CDR3 reads TGCAGTGCTAGGGCTCCGGGCCGCGTAGCCGGATACGAGCAGTACTTC. Translating it yields CSARAPGRVAGYEQYF. The chain is built from TRBV20-1 and TRBJ2-7; no clear D. Between the trimmed V and J ends, which lost 3 bases and 4 bases, there was a span of 22 bases. CDR1 DFQATT and CDR2 SNEGSKA come from the germline V gene (reference sequence). The CDR3 contains 16 residues.

The chain combines TRBV24-1 with TRBJ2-1; TRBD2 aligns across 7 bases. The V gene's germline CDR1 is KGHDR and CDR2 SFDVKD. With V trimmed by 9 bases and J by 0 bases, 4 bases remained unmatched. This CDR3 has 14 amino acids. The CDR3 spells CATASGTSYNEQFF. In nucleotides, the CDR3 is TGTGCCACCGCCAGCGGGACCTCCTACAATGAGCAGTTCTTC.

This clonotype was seen many times. This rearrangement joins TRBV7-2 to TRBJ2-5, with 13 bases identical to TRBD2. The CDR3 spans 16 residues. In germline, CDR1 is SGHTA, CDR2 FQGNSA. After removal of 4 bases from V and 5 bases from J, the junction contained 7 bases not matched to a gene. The CDR3 loop reads CASSSRLAGGGETQYF. Here the CDR3 DNA reads TGTGCCAGCAGCTCTAGACTAGCGGGAGGTGGGGAGACCCAGTACTTC. The full variable domain, in which reference TRBV7-2 and TRBJ2-5 provide the parts outside the CDR3, is GAGVSQSPSNKVTEKGKDVELRCDPISGHTALYWYRQSLGQGLEFLIYFQGNSAPDKSGLPSDRFSAERTGGSVSTLTIQRTQQEDSAVYLCASSSRLAGGGETQYFGPGTRLLVL.

In its sample, this clonotype was seen once. The chain links TRBV10-3 to TRBJ2-1, with TRBD2 identical over 9 bases. Trimming at V came to 3 bases and at J to 15 bases, leaving 6 bases not matched to a gene. The CDR3 is 12 amino acids. CDR1 is ENHRY, CDR2 SYGVKD, per germline. The CDR3 DNA sequence: TGTGCCATCAGTGAAATAAGCGGGAGGCCGTTCTTC. Residues: CAISEISGRPFF.

The V call is TRBV10-3, the J call TRBJ1-2; D might be TRBD1 (6 bases). This CDR3 has 13 residues. Germline CDR1 is ENHRY and CDR2 is SYGVKD. Deletions cut 3 bases from V and 4 bases from J, with 9 bases between. The CDR3 DNA is TGTGCCATCAGTGAACAGGGTAGCTATGGCTACACCTTC. This translates into CAISEQGSYGYTF.

This clonotype was detected ten times or more. This sequence joins TRBV9 and TRBJ2-7; D is unclear. V was pared by 1 base and J by 3 bases, with 14 bases between. The CDR3 loop spans 15 amino acids. CDR1 is SGDLS and CDR2 is YYNGEE in the germline V gene. CDR3 sequence reads: CASSVTHSPIYEQYF. DNA for the CDR3: TGTGCCAGCAGCGTAACCCATAGCCCCATCTACGAGCAGTACTTC.

Points on this clonotype: An end of the junction does not agree with germline; a read error may underlie this. CDR3 DNA: TGTGCCCGCAGTTTAGCGCGACTAGCGGGAGGGCGCTCCTACAATGAGCAGTTCTTC. Protein product: CARSLARLAGGRSYNEQFF. The chain employs TRBV12-3 or TRBV12-4 and TRBJ2-1; TRBD2 matches 14 bases. The CDR3 consists of 19 residues.

The table lists this clonotype with many counts. The chain recombines TRBV12-3 or TRBV12-4 with TRBJ2-7, with D tentatively TRBD1 (6 bases). Trimming stripped 6 bases from V and 2 bases from J, with 11 bases between. CDR3 size: 13 residues. CDR3 nucleotides: TGTGCCAGCAGCCCCGGGACAACCTACGAGCAGTACTTC. It yields the protein CASSPGTTYEQYF.

This clonotype has more than one count but fewer than ten. V is TRBV20-1 and J is TRBJ2-5, with TRBD1 as a possible D gene (6 bases). V lost 7 bases and J lost 2, with 20 bases in between. The CDR3 has 15 residues. The germline CDR1 and CDR2 sequences are DFQATT and SNEGSKA (reference sequence). CDR3 DNA: TGCAGTGTAAACACCGGGACACAGCTACAAGAGACCCAGTACTTC. As protein: CSVNTGTQLQETQYF.

The chain couples TRBV20-1 to TRBJ2-1; D is uncertain. Germline CDR1 reads DFQATT; CDR2 reads SNEGSKA (reference sequence). V lost 3 bases and J 8 bases, leaving 14 bases between the germline ends. The length of the CDR3 is 13 residues. CDR3 region: CSASKVAKDEQFF. In DNA, the CDR3 is TGCAGTGCTAGTAAAGTGGCGAAAGATGAGCAGTTCTTC.